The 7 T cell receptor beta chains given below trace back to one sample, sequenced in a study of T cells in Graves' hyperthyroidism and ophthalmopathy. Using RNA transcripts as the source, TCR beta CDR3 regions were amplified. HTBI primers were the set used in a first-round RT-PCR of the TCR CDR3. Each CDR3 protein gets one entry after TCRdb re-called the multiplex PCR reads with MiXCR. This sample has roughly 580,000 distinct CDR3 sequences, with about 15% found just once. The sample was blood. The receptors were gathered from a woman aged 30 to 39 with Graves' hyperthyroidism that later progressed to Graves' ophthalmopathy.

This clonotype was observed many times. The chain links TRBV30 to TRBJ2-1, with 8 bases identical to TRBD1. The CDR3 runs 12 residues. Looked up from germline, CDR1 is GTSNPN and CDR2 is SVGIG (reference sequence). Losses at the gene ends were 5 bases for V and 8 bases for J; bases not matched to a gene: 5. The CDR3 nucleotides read TGTGCCTGGGGACAGGGCGTCTATGAGCAGTTCTTC. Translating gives CAWGQGVYEQFF.

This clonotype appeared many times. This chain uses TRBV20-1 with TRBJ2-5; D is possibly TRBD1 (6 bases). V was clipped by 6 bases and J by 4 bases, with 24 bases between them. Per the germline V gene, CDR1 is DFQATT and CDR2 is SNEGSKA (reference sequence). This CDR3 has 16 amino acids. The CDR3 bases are TGCAGTGCCCAACGCCGTGGGACACCGGACCTAGAGACCCAGTACTTC. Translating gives CSAQRRGTPDLETQYF.

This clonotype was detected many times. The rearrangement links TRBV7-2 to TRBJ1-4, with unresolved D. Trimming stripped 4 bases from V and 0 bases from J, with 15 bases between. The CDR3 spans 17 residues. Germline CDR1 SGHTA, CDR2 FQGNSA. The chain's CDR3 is CASSSPGSLATNEKLFF. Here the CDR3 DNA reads TGTGCCAGCAGCTCCCCGGGCAGCCTGGCAACTAATGAAAAACTGTTTTTT.

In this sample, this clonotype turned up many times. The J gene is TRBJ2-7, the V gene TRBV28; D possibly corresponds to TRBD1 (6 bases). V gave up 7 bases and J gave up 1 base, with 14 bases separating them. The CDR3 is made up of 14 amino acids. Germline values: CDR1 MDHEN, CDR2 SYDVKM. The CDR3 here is CASIPRGESYEQYF. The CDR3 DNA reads TGTGCCAGCATCCCCAGGGGCGAATCCTACGAGCAGTACTTC.

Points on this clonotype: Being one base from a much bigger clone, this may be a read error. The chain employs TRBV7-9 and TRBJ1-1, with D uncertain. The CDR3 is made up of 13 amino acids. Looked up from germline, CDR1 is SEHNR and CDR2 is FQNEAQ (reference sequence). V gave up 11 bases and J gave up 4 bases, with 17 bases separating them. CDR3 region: CAQQGLESTEAFF. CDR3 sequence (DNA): TGTGCCCAACAAGGGCTCGAAAGCACTGAAGCTTTCTTT.

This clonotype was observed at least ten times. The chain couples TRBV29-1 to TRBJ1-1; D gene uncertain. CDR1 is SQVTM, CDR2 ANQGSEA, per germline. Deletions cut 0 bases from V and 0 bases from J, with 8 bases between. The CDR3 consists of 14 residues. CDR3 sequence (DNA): TGCAGCGTTGAAGATCGAGCCGTGAACACTGAAGCTTTCTTT. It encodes CSVEDRAVNTEAFF. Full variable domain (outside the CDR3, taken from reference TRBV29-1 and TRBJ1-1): SAVISQKPSRDICQRGTSLTIQCQVDSQVTMMFWYRQQPGQSLTLIATANQGSEATYESGFVIDKFPISRPNLTFSTLTVSNMSPEDSSIYLCSVEDRAVNTEAFFGQGTRLTVV.

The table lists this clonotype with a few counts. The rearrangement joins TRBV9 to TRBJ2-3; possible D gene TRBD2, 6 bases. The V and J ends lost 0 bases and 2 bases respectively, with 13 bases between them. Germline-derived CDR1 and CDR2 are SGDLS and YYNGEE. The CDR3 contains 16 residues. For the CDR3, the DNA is TGTGCCAGCAGCGTAGATGAAGGAGGGTACACAGATACGCAGTATTTT. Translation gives CASSVDEGGYTDTQYF.